A single T cell receptor (beta chain) is shown here with its context. Its target is not known. The CDR3 consists of 12 residues. V was cut by 2 bases and J by 8 bases, with 9 bases left in between. Germline V gene sequence: CDR1 MRHNA, CDR2 SNTAGT. TCRdb's copy holds only in-frame clones and misses some; the assay was immunoSEQ multiplex PCR. The sample has 550,000 to 750,000 clones, just under 97% seen once. The entry originates in a study of shared clonotypes between healthy human individuals. Selected positively for CCR7 and CD45RO-negative, naive CD8 cells excluded terminally differentiated effector memory CD45RA+ cells. All donors were Caucasian adults living in Nashville, Tennessee. Study outcomes and limitations: Generation of non-shared clonotypes was less probable than generation of clonotypes shared by all four donors.

This clonotype originated in a woman aged 25 to 39 in good health. Source material: naive CD8+ T cells sorted from blood. V is TRBV6-4 and J is TRBJ1-2; unclear D gene. CDR3 DNA sequence: TGTGCCAGCAGTGACCCCGGTTCGGGCTACACCTTC. This translates into CASSDPGSGYTF.